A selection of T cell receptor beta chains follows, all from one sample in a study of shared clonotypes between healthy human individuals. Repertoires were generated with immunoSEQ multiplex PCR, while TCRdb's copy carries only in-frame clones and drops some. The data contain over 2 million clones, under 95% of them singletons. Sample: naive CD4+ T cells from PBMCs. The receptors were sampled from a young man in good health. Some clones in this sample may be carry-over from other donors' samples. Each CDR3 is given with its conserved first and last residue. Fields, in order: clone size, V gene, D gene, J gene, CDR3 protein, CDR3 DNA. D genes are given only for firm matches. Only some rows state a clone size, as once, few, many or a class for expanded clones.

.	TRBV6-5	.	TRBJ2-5	CASSYFGLGETQYF	TGTGCCAGCAGTTACTTTGGGTTGGGCGAGACCCAGTACTTC
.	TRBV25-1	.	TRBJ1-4	CASSDPVYNEKLFF	TGTGCCAGCAGTGACCCCGTCTATAATGAAAAACTGTTTTTT
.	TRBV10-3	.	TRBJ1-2	CAISRTGTPSPRTGYTF	TGTGCCATCAGTCGGACCGGGACCCCATCCCCCAGGACTGGCTACACCTTC
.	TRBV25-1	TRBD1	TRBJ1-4	CASSHPRGEKLFF	TGTGCCAGCAGCCATCCCAGGGGGGAAAAACTGTTTTTT
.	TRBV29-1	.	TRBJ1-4	CSAQQGPNEKLFF	TGCAGCGCTCAACAGGGCCCGAATGAAAAACTGTTTTTT
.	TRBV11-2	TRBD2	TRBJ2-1	CATARGVAEAYNEQFF	TGTGCCACTGCCCGGGGGGTGGCGGAGGCCTACAATGAGCAGTTCTTC
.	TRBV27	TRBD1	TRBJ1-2	CATRRTGPTNYGYTF	TGTGCCACCAGACGGACAGGCCCCACCAACTATGGCTACACCTTC
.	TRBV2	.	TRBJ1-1	CASGGQVNTEAFF	TGTGCCAGCGGAGGACAAGTGAACACTGAAGCTTTCTTT
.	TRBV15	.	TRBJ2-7	CATSRGGFPHEQYF	TGTGCCACCAGCAGAGGGGGCTTCCCCCACGAGCAGTACTTC
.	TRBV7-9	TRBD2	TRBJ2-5	CASSLGASGRLETQYF	TGTGCCAGCAGCTTAGGTGCTAGCGGCCGACTAGAGACCCAGTACTTC
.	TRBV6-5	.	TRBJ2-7	CASSYSDLGWQYF	TGTGCCAGCAGTTACTCAGACCTAGGGTGGCAGTACTTC
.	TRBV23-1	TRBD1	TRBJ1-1	CASDHYRGRGTEAFF	TGCGCCAGCGATCACTACAGGGGGCGAGGCACTGAAGCTTTCTTT
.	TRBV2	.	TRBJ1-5	CATRRGDNQPQHF	TGTGCCACGAGGAGGGGGGACAATCAGCCCCAGCATTTT
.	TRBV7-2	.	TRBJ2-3	CASSLGGPKTDTQYF	TGTGCCAGCAGCTTAGGTGGGCCGAAAACAGATACGCAGTATTTT
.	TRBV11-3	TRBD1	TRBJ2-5	CASSQGQGAETQYF	TGTGCCAGCAGCCAAGGACAGGGGGCGGAGACCCAGTACTTC
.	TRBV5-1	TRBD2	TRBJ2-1	CASSLAAGVAYNEQFF	TGCGCCAGCAGCTTGGCGGCGGGAGTGGCCTACAATGAGCAGTTCTTC
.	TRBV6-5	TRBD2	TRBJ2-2	CASSYRGASGTGELFF	TGTGCCAGCAGTTATCGAGGGGCTAGCGGAACCGGGGAGCTGTTTTTT
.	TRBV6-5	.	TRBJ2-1	CASSYAGAGSYNEQFF	TGTGCCAGCAGTTACGCCGGGGCGGGTTCCTACAATGAGCAGTTCTTC
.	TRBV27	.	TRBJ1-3	CASSAHSGNTIYF	TGTGCCAGCAGTGCCCACTCTGGAAACACCATATATTTT
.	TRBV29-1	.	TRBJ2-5	CSVAPLLHKETQYF	TGCAGCGTTGCTCCTCTTCTACATAAAGAGACCCAGTACTTC
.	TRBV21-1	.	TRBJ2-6	CASSGTLCSGANVLTF	TGTGCCAGCTCCGGGACACTTTGCTCTGGGGCCAACGTCCTGACTTTC
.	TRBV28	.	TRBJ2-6	CASSPNPGTPKLFGSGANVLTF	TGTGCCAGCAGTCCCAATCCCGGGACACCGAAGTTATTTGGGTCTGGGGCCAACGTCCTGACTTTC
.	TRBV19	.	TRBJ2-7	CASSRRTEPYEQYF	TGTGCCAGTAGTCGGAGGACAGAGCCCTACGAGCAGTACTTC
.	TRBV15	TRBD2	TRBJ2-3	CATSRGGTSGNLADTQYF	TGTGCCACCAGCAGGGGGGGGACTAGCGGTAATTTGGCAGATACGCAGTATTTT
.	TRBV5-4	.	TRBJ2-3	CASSSTRGYFRTDTQYF	TGTGCCAGCAGCTCAACGCGCGGATACTTCCGCACAGATACGCAGTATTTT
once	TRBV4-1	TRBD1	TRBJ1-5	CASRPRQGNQPQHF	TGCGCCAGCAGACCGAGACAGGGTAATCAGCCCCAGCATTTT
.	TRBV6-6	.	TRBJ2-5	CASSYGVGQETQYF	TGTGCCAGCAGTTACGGCGTCGGTCAAGAGACCCAGTACTTC
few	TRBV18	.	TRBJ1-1	CASSPLQNTEAFF	TGTGCCAGCTCACCACTTCAGAACACTGAAGCTTTCTTT
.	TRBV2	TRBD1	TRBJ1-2	CASTRDSNYGYTF	TGTGCCAGCACCCGGGACAGCAACTATGGCTACACCTTC
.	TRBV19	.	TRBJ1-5	CASSIQVNQPQHF	TGTGCCAGTAGTATCCAGGTTAATCAGCCCCAGCATTTT
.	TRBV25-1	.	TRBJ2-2	CASSESRGNTGELFF	TGTGCCAGCAGTGAATCGAGGGGAAACACCGGGGAGCTGTTTTTT
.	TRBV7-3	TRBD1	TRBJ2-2	CASSLTGQGARSTGELFF	TGTGCCAGCAGCTTAACGGGACAGGGGGCGCGGAGCACCGGGGAGCTGTTTTTT
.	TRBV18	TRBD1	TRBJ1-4	CASEDRLSRGNEKLFF	TGTGCCAGCGAAGACCGTCTTAGCAGGGGGAATGAAAAACTGTTTTTT
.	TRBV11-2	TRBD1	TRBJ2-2	CASSLATGSSTGELFF	TGTGCCAGCAGCTTAGCGACAGGGAGCAGCACCGGGGAGCTGTTTTTT
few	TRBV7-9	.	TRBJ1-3	CASSFRNSAGNTIYF	TGTGCCAGCAGCTTTCGAAACAGTGCTGGAAACACCATATATTTT
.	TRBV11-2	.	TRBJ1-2	CASSLGGGGYTF	TGTGCCAGCAGCTTGGGGGGAGGAGGCTACACCTTC